This entry is about one T cell receptor beta chain. Its antigen is unknown. Making the TCR beta libraries involved quantitative 5'-RACE with molecular barcodes. From the 5' RACE reads, TCRdb called clonotypes with MiXCR, one entry per CDR3 protein. The sample records 200,000 to 250,000 distinct CDR3 sequences, 6% to 8.5% being singletons. This specimen comes from a study of CD8 T cells in ankylosing spondylitis. Findings and limits, study-wide: Within ankylosing spondylitis blood, a TCR beta motif made up of roughly eight highly homologous variants appeared to be characteristic.

The germline gives CDR1 MNHEY, CDR2 SVGEGT. V shed 6 bases and J 1 base; nucleotides not matched to a gene: 7. CDR3 length: 17 residues. The sequencing sample was made of blood, either unsorted or a sorted T cell fraction (not recorded which). The rearrangement links TRBV6-2 or TRBV6-3 to TRBJ2-5; 14 bases align to TRBD2. This receptor was taken from a male donor with ankylosing spondylitis. For the CDR3, the DNA is TGTGCCAGCAGCCTCGGACTAGCGGGGGGACTCCAAGAGACCCAGTACTTC. Its protein product is CASSLGLAGGLQETQYF.